The 3 T cell receptor beta chains presented below share a single source sample, sequenced in a study of CD4 T cells in relation to SARS-CoV-2 and coronaviruses. The unexposed donors gave CD4+ T cells in about 2011-2018, prior to COVID-19. After approximately ten days of culture, CD4+ T cells were isolated. These receptors are not linked to any known antigen. Measured with immunoSEQ multiplex PCR; TCRdb has only the in-frame clones, and not every one. The table shows roughly 23,000 clones, with about 70% occurring only once. The sample taken for sequencing was CD4+ T cells from PBMCs, cultured in vitro. The receptors here all came from a human donor in good health.

The CDR3 DNA sequence: TGTGCCAGCAGTTACTTAGGACTCTATTCACCCCTCCACTTT. This translates into CASSYLGLYSPLHF. The V and J genes are TRBV6-5 and TRBJ1-6; no clear D gene. Per the germline V gene, CDR1 is MNHEY and CDR2 is SVGAGI. Trimming pared 1 base from V and 8 bases from J, leaving 9 bases between. The CDR3 has 14 amino acids.

The chain joins TRBV19 to TRBJ1-4; D possibly corresponds to TRBD1 (5 bases). The V gene lost 5 bases and the J gene lost 8 bases, with 18 bases spanning the gap. The germline CDR1 and CDR2 sequences are LNHDA and SQIVND (reference sequence). The CDR3 is 15 amino acids. Written as DNA, the CDR3 is TGTGCCAGTAGTGGCCCCGGGGGGTTTCGGGAAAAACTGTTTTTT. It specifies CASSGPGGFREKLFF. Filled out from reference TRBV19 and TRBJ1-4, the complete variable domain reads DGGITQSPKYLFRKEGQNVTLSCEQNLNHDAMYWYRQDPGQGLRLIYYSQIVNDFQKGDIAEGYSVSREKKESFPLTVTSAQKNPTAFYLCASSGPGGFREKLFFGSGTQLSVL.

In this sample, this clone turned up a few times. The genes are TRBV6-6 and TRBJ1-6; a possible D gene is TRBD1 (6 bases). The CDR3 sequence is 18 residues long. The germline CDR1 and CDR2 sequences are MNHNY and SVGAGI (reference sequence). The V end lost 5 bases, the J end lost 1 base, and 18 bases lay between the germline ends. In nucleotides, the CDR3 is TGTGCCAGCAGTCTTTATGGGGGGGGCGCTTCCTATAATTCACCCCTCCACTTT. Protein product: CASSLYGGGASYNSPLHF.